This T cell receptor (beta chain) was recorded in a study of blood T cells in healthy people across ages. The CDR3 loop spans 11 amino acids. V lost 4 bases and J lost 3, with 7 bases in between. Germline V gene data show CDR1 as DFQATT and CDR2 as SNEGSKA (reference sequence). A second PCR of 7 to 11 cycles used a sample-barcoded 5' primer and a J-beta primer mix. All samples gave at least 2.5 million CDR3-containing paired-end reads. TCRdb re-analysed the 5' RACE reads in MiXCR, keeping a single row per CDR3 protein. Of some 710,000 distinct CDR3 sequences detected, approximately 22% appear once; the ten largest clones hold less than 25%. This clonotype has a handful of counts. Its antigen is not known. Findings and caveats of the study: Long-lived donors carried more naive CD4+ cells and greater diversity than aged donors.

The rearrangement links TRBV20-1 to TRBJ2-7; D ambiguous. Sequenced: blood. This clonotype originated in a man aged 70 or older in good health. The CDR3 region is CSATQIYEQYF. CDR3 DNA: TGCAGTGCTACCCAGATCTACGAGCAGTACTTC.